The 20 T cell receptor beta chains below come from one sample, sequenced in a study of beta chain features in type 1 diabetes. Isolated RNA was reverse transcribed in full, so expressed TCRB transcripts were sequenced. Repertoires were generated with immunoSEQ multiplex PCR, while TCRdb's copy carries only in-frame clones and drops some. The data show roughly 610,000 clones, 15% to 17% seen once. The specimen sequenced was naive CD4+ T cells from blood. The receptors here all came from a man aged 18 to 29 in good health.

The chain employs TRBV5-6 and TRBJ1-1; unclear D gene. CDR3 length: 14 residues. CDR1 is SGHDT, CDR2 YYEEEE, per germline. V was trimmed by 1 base and J by 3 bases, leaving 10 bases between them. CDR3 nucleotides: TGTGCCAGCAGCTTGTACTATTCCGACACTGAAGCTTTCTTT. This gives the protein CASSLYYSDTEAFF. The full variable domain, in which reference TRBV5-6 and TRBJ1-1 provide the parts outside the CDR3, is DAGVTQSPTHLIKTRGQQVTLRCSPKSGHDTVSWYQQALGQGPQFIFQYYEEEERQRGNFPDRFSGHQFPNYSSELNVNALLLGDSALYLCASSLYYSDTEAFFGQGTRLTVV.

As to this clone: Other nucleotide sequences in the sample specify the same CDR3. The chain carries TRBV4-3 and TRBJ1-6; a possible D gene is TRBD1 (5 bases). In germline, CDR1 is LGHNA, CDR2 YSLEER. Trimming took 0 bases from V and 9 from J, leaving 6 bases between them. This CDR3 contains 13 residues. DNA for the CDR3: TGCGCCAGCAGCCAAGATCAGGGTTCACCCCTCCACTTT. Amino acids: CASSQDQGSPLHF.

The chain links TRBV10-3 to TRBJ2-5; perhaps D is TRBD1 or TRBD2 (5 bases each). Trimming took off 2 bases at V and 5 bases at J, with 12 bases between the two ends. The CDR3 contains 14 residues. The germline CDR1 and CDR2 sequences are ENHRY and SYGVKD. CDR3 sequence reads: CAISEITGGETQYF. The CDR3 nucleotides read TGTGCCATCAGTGAGATTACAGGAGGCGAGACCCAGTACTTC.

The V call is TRBV5-1, the J call TRBJ1-2, with D possibly matching TRBD1 (5 bases). This CDR3 has 15 residues. From germline, CDR1 is SGHRS and CDR2 YFSETQ. With 3 bases removed from V and 4 bases from J, the gap between germline ends came to 16 bases. The CDR3 coding sequence is TGCGCCAGCAGCTCGGCCCATACGGGGACCTATGGCTACACCTTC. The encoded protein is CASSSAHTGTYGYTF. The whole variable domain, filled in from reference TRBV5-1 and TRBJ1-2, reads KAGVTQTPRYLIKTRGQQVTLSCSPISGHRSVSWYQQTPGQGLQFLFEYFSETQRNKGNFPGRFSGRQFSNSRSEMNVSTLELGDSALYLCASSSAHTGTYGYTFGSGTRLTVV.

The CDR3: CASSLHGTSNYGYTF. The CDR3 coding sequence is TGTGCCAGCAGCTTGCACGGGACGAGTAACTATGGCTACACCTTC. This sequence joins TRBV7-9 and TRBJ1-2; perhaps TRBD1 as D (5 bases). V lost 3 bases, J lost 1 base, and 12 bases lay in between. From germline, CDR1 is SEHNR and CDR2 FQNEAQ (reference sequence). The CDR3 contains 15 residues.

V usage is TRBV6-6 and J usage is TRBJ1-2; 8 bases are shared with TRBD1. V lost 6 bases to trimming and J lost 4 bases; unmatched junction nucleotides: 10. The CDR3 length is 15 residues. CDR1 is MNHNY and CDR2 is SVGAGI in the germline V gene (reference sequence). CDR3 DNA: TGTGCCAGCAGCCGCCGGGACAGGCTAGGCTATGGCTACACCTTC. Amino acid sequence: CASSRRDRLGYGYTF.

The V gene is TRBV7-9, the J gene TRBJ1-2, with no clear D. The length of the CDR3 is 13 residues. CDR1 and CDR2 (germline): SEHNR, FQNEAQ (reference sequence). The V end lost 1 base, the J end lost 8 bases, and 11 bases lay between the germline ends. For the CDR3, the DNA is TGTGCCAGCAGCTTAGAACTTCGGACCGGCTACACCTTC. This translates into CASSLELRTGYTF.

This clone occurred a few times. V is TRBV12-5 and J is TRBJ1-1; D uncertain. Germline CDR1 LGHNT, CDR2 FRNRAP. This CDR3 spans 12 amino acids. V lost 6 bases, J lost 1 base, and 6 bases lay in between. CDR3: CASGQRNTEAFF. CDR3 in DNA: TGTGCTAGTGGCCAGAGGAACACTGAAGCTTTCTTT.

This clone was counted only a few times. V gene TRBV9 combines with J gene TRBJ2-2, with 9 bases lining up with TRBD1. Germline CDR1 is SGDLS and CDR2 is YYNGEE. This CDR3 comprises 14 residues. The ends lost 3 bases at V and 5 bases at J; junction bases unmatched: 2. The CDR3: CASSDRGLTGELFF. DNA of the CDR3: TGTGCCAGCAGCGACAGGGGGCTAACCGGGGAGCTGTTTTTT.

The J gene is TRBJ2-5, the V gene TRBV19; tentatively, D is TRBD2 (6 bases). CDR3 size: 15 residues. Trimming took 1 base from V and 3 from J, leaving 12 bases between them. Germline V lookup: CDR1 LNHDA, CDR2 SQIVND (reference sequence). The DNA of the CDR3 is TGTGCCAGTAGTATAGGGAATAGCGGCAAAGAGACCCAGTACTTC. Its translation: CASSIGNSGKETQYF.

This chain joins TRBV30 and TRBJ1-5; the D gene is possibly TRBD1 (5 bases). Germline V gives CDR1 GTSNPN, CDR2 SVGIG (reference sequence). This CDR3 is built from 16 residues. Trimming left V 0 bases short and J 1 base short, with 13 bases between. DNA for the CDR3: TGTGCCTGGAGTGTTGCAGGGACTATAAGCAATCAGCCCCAGCATTTT. It encodes CAWSVAGTISNQPQHF. The full variable domain, in which reference TRBV30 and TRBJ1-5 provide the parts outside the CDR3, is SQTIHQWPATLVQPVGSPLSLECTVEGTSNPNLYWYRQAAGRGLQLLFYSVGIGQISSEVPQNLSASRPQDRQFILSSKKLLLSDSGFYLCAWSVAGTISNQPQHFGDGTRLSIL.

This clone occurred a few times. This chain uses TRBV29-1 with TRBJ1-2; possibly TRBD1 for D (6 bases). V was cut by 5 bases and J by 6 bases, with 10 bases left in between. The length of the CDR3 is 11 residues. Per the germline V gene, CDR1 is SQVTM and CDR2 is ANQGSEA. The CDR3 bases are TGCAGCGTTACGAACAGGGATGGCTACACCTTC. Its protein product is CSVTNRDGYTF.

J is TRBJ2-7 and V is TRBV19, with 7 positions matching TRBD2. Germline CDR1 is LNHDA and CDR2 is SQIVND (reference sequence). The V gene end was trimmed by 6 bases and the J gene end by 3 bases; junction bases not matched to a gene: 11. The CDR3 covers 15 residues. CDR3 DNA sequence: TGTGCCAGTAGCGATCGAGCGGGAAGGAGCTACGAGCAGTACTTC. Translating gives CASSDRAGRSYEQYF.

The chain has TRBV7-2 and TRBJ1-2; D perhaps matches TRBD1 (6 bases). Trimming pared 2 bases from V and 6 bases from J, leaving 10 bases between. Per the germline V gene, CDR1 is SGHTA and CDR2 is FQGNSA. This CDR3 contains 13 residues. CDR3 loop: CASSLRPGDGYTF. The CDR3 nucleotides are TGTGCCAGCAGCTTAAGGCCAGGGGATGGCTACACCTTC.

The rearrangement uses TRBV5-1 and TRBJ1-4, with 7 bases lining up with TRBD1. After removal of 4 bases from V and 5 bases from J, the junction contained 5 bases not matched to a gene. The CDR3 covers 14 residues. Germline values: CDR1 SGHRS, CDR2 YFSETQ. The CDR3 DNA sequence: TGCGCCAGCAGCGTAGGGGGCGCCAATGAAAAACTGTTTTTT. Translating gives CASSVGGANEKLFF.

The chain uses TRBV6-5 and TRBJ1-6, with D uncertain. From germline, CDR1 is MNHEY and CDR2 SVGAGI. Trimming removed 9 bases from V and 3 bases from J, with 15 bases in between. CDR3 length: 15 residues. The CDR3 DNA is TGTGCCAGTAAGGCTCGGCTTGACTATAATTCACCCCTCCACTTT. This gives the protein CASKARLDYNSPLHF.

In regard to this clone: Other DNA sequences of this sample code for an identical CDR3. V usage is TRBV5-6 and J usage is TRBJ1-1; 7 bases align to TRBD1. Germline CDR1 reads SGHDT; CDR2 reads YYEEEE. V dropped 2 bases and J dropped 2; count of bases not matched to a gene: 3. This CDR3 contains 14 residues. In DNA form, the CDR3 reads TGTGCCAGCAGCTTAGGGACAGCTAACACTGAAGCTTTCTTT. Encoded protein: CASSLGTANTEAFF.

This clone was detected a few times. Other DNA sequences in this specimen translate into the identical CDR3. The J gene is TRBJ2-3, the V gene TRBV18; the D is unclear. The ends were cut back, 0 bases at V and 2 bases at J, with 9 bases in the middle. Germline CDR1 reads KGHSH; CDR2 reads LQKENI. The CDR3 extends over 15 amino acids. In nucleotides, the CDR3 is TGTGCCAGCTCACCACCGGGCAGAAACACAGATACGCAGTATTTT. Translating it yields CASSPPGRNTDTQYF.

V is TRBV18 and J is TRBJ1-1; unclear D gene. The germline V and J ends were trimmed by 2 bases and 10 bases, with 11 bases remaining between them. Per germline, CDR1 KGHSH and CDR2 LQKENI. The CDR3 totals 12 residues. CDR3 sequence (DNA): TGTGCCAGCTCACCAAGGACGGAACGAGCTTTCTTT. This sequence encodes CASSPRTERAFF.

This clone was seen a single time. The same CDR3 arises from other DNA sequences in this sample as well. The chain carries TRBV9 and TRBJ2-5; the D is unclear. Per germline, CDR1 SGDLS and CDR2 YYNGEE. The CDR3 contains 11 residues. V lost 3 bases to trimming and J lost 3 bases, with 3 bases between them. Here the CDR3 DNA reads TGTGCCAGCAGCGCCAAAGAGACCCAGTACTTC. Translated, it gives CASSAKETQYF.